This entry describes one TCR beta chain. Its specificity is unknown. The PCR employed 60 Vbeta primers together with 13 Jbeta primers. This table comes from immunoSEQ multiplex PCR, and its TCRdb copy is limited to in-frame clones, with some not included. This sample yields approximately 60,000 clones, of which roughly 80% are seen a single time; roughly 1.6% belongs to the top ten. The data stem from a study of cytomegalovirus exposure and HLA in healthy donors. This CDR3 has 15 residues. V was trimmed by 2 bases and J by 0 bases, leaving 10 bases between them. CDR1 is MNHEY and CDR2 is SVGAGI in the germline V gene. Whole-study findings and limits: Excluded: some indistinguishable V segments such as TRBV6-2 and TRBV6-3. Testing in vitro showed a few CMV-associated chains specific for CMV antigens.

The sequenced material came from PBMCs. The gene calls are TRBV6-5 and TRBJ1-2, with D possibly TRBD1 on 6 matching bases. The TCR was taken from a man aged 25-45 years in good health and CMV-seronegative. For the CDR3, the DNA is TGTGCCAGCAGTTACACCCGGACAGCTAACTATGGCTACACCTTC. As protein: CASSYTRTANYGYTF.